This TCR beta chain is from a study of preoperative IRX-2 immunotherapy in early breast cancer (dated by TCRdb to between 2018 and 2021). The library was made by the immunoSEQ multiplex PCR assay. Not all clones reach the TCRdb copy of this immuneACCESS table, which keeps in-frame sequences only. Checked studies attribute under half of the gap to unresolved V genes and leave the rest unexplained. For this sample there are 40,000 or so clones; 85% to 95% appear just once. The leading ten clones occupy over 1.5% of the sample. For this clone: The antigen this receptor binds is unknown. No quality values exist for individual bases; no much larger clone is one base distant.

The label giving this sample's treatment or condition can be read as: preoperative locoregional IRX-2 cytokine immunotherapy. The samples were obtained from a phase Ib study that tested preoperative, locoregional IRX-2 cytokine immunotherapy designed to prime immune responses. Patients with early-stage breast cancer who were given IRX-2 before surgery served as donors. The specimen was tumor tissue, collected after IRX-2 immunotherapy. The sequence came from a human donor with breast cancer.

The nucleotide sequence is TGTGCCAGCAGCACCCTAGCGGGCCTCTCCTACAATGAGCAGTTCTTC. This translates into CASSTLAGLSYNEQFF. Recombination linked TRBV7-3 to TRBJ2-1, with 8 central nucleotides matching TRBD2. According to the germline V gene, CDR1 reads SGHTA and CDR2 reads FQGTGA. Germline trimming: 5 bases from V, 0 bases from J; junction bases outside gene matches: 6. From the cysteine through the phenylalanine, the CDR3 covers 16 amino acids. The sequence is cut down to CDR3 DNA, 48 bases in frame from base 1.